Below, 17 T cell receptor beta chains from the same sample are listed, as sequenced in a study of T cell repertoires in cytomegalovirus infection. Their recognized antigens are unknown. Via MiXCR, TCRdb re-called the reads, giving one row per CDR3 protein. Among approximately 770,000 distinct CDR3 sequences, 29% were seen once, and the ten largest hold roughly 14%. The specimen comprised cultured CD8+ T cells from PBMCs, sampled from culture after CMV antigen stimulation. These receptors originate from a human donor in good health (CMV status not recorded). Some clones in this sample may be carry-over from other donors' samples.

The CDR3, as DNA: TGTGCCAGCAGTTCCTCCCGACAGCCAGACTATGGCTACACCTTC. Translation: CASSSSRQPDYGYTF. V and J are TRBV27 and TRBJ1-2; tentative D call: TRBD1 (5 bases). The V gene's germline CDR1 is MNHEY and CDR2 SMNVEV (reference sequence). Trimming pared 4 bases from V and 3 bases from J, leaving 15 bases between. The length of the CDR3 is 15 residues.

V usage is TRBV2 and J usage is TRBJ2-5; 9 bases are a match to TRBD2. The V gene's germline CDR1 is SNHLY and CDR2 FYNNEI. CDR3 size: 14 residues. With V trimmed by 8 bases and J by 1 base, 5 bases remained unmatched. CDR3 in DNA: TGTGCCAGCCTAGCGGGGCGCCTCCAAGAGACCCAGTACTTC. Translated: CASLAGRLQETQYF.

The chain uses TRBV6-5 and TRBJ2-7; 7 bases fit TRBD1. Germline CDR1 reads MNHEY; CDR2 reads SVGAGI. This CDR3 region has 18 residues. V was pared by 6 bases and J by 2 bases, with 19 bases of the junction left unmatched. The CDR3 sequence is CASRYPNPSRDSTYEQYF. CDR3 coding DNA: TGTGCCAGCAGGTACCCGAACCCCTCCCGGGACAGTACCTACGAGCAGTACTTC.

This sequence joins TRBV7-6 and TRBJ1-4, with D maybe TRBD1 (6 bases). The CDR3 runs 15 residues. V was pared by 0 bases and J by 6 bases, with 11 bases between. The germline V gene has CDR1 SGHVS and CDR2 FNYEAQ. The CDR3 protein is CASSLAQGEYEKLFF. DNA of the CDR3: TGTGCCAGCAGCTTAGCACAGGGAGAGTATGAAAAACTGTTTTTT. The full variable domain, rest sourced from reference TRBV7-6 and TRBJ1-4, is GAGVSQSPRYKVTKRGQDVALRCDPISGHVSLYWYRQALGQGPEFLTYFNYEAQQDKSGLPNDRFSAERPEGSISTLTIQRTEQRDSAMYRCASSLAQGEYEKLFFGSGTQLSVL.

The rearrangement links TRBV6-6 to TRBJ2-3; 9 nucleotides match TRBD2. Unmatched junction bases numbered 2, after V lost 0 bases and J lost 1 base. Per the germline V gene, CDR1 is MNHNY and CDR2 is SVGAGI (reference sequence). The CDR3 loop spans 16 amino acids. CDR3 in amino acids: CASSYSSSGGTDTQYF. The CDR3 bases are TGTGCCAGCAGTTACTCGTCTAGCGGGGGCACAGATACGCAGTATTTT.

The chain is built from TRBV19 and TRBJ1-6; 10 nucleotides agree with TRBD1. The CDR3 spans 17 residues. V trimming: 3 bases; J trimming: 7 bases; junction bases outside the gene matches: 9. From germline, CDR1 is LNHDA and CDR2 SQIVND (reference sequence). The CDR3: CASSIPRTGGWNSPLHF. In DNA, the CDR3 is TGTGCCAGTAGTATTCCCCGGACAGGGGGATGGAATTCACCCCTCCACTTT. Combining the CDR3 with reference TRBV19 and TRBJ1-6 gives the whole variable domain DGGITQSPKYLFRKEGQNVTLSCEQNLNHDAMYWYRQDPGQGLRLIYYSQIVNDFQKGDIAEGYSVSREKKESFPLTVTSAQKNPTAFYLCASSIPRTGGWNSPLHFGNGTRLTVT.

This sequence joins TRBV6-1 and TRBJ2-7; D tentatively fits TRBD1 or TRBD2 (5 bases each). CDR1 is MNHNS and CDR2 is SASEGT in the germline V gene. CDR3 length: 14 residues. Trimming took 2 bases from V and 6 from J, leaving 14 bases between them. The CDR3 DNA reads TGTGCCAGCAGTGAACGGGACGCCCGGGCCGAGCAGTACGTC. This encodes CASSERDARAEQYV.

This clonotype was seen ten or more times. This rearrangement joins TRBV12-3 or TRBV12-4 to TRBJ2-3, with D unclear. The CDR3 is 11 amino acids. Trimming removed 7 bases from V and 2 bases from J, with 4 bases in between. This CDR3 reads CASTATDTQYF. In nucleotides, the CDR3 is TGTGCCAGCACCGCCACAGATACGCAGTATTTT.

This clonotype was observed a few times. This chain links TRBV18 with TRBJ2-7, with D possibly being TRBD1 (5 bases). The CDR3 runs 14 residues. Trimming left V 7 bases short and J 2 bases short, with 15 bases between. Germline V gene lookup returns CDR1 KGHSH and CDR2 LQKENI. The CDR3 nucleotides are TGTGCCAGCTTAGGCGGAGACAGCGCCTACGAGCAGTACTTC. Translating gives CASLGGDSAYEQYF.

A few counts support this clonotype. The chain joins TRBV12-3 or TRBV12-4 to TRBJ1-1; D unresolved. The CDR3 has 13 amino acids. The V end lost 6 bases, the J end lost 10 bases, and 18 bases lay between the germline ends. The DNA of the CDR3 is TGTGCCAGCAGCTCCCCTACTTCCGGTGGAGCTTTCTTT. Amino acid sequence: CASSSPTSGGAFF.

This clonotype has ten or more counts. V gene TRBV7-8 combines with J gene TRBJ2-3; D not resolved. The germline CDR1 and CDR2 sequences are SGHVS and FQNEAQ. V was pared by 5 bases and J by 0 bases, with 9 bases between. The CDR3 runs 14 residues. The CDR3, as DNA: TGTGCCAGCAGCCTACACGAAAGCACAGATACGCAGTATTTT. This gives the protein CASSLHESTDTQYF.

The rearrangement joins TRBV19 to TRBJ1-1; D perhaps matches TRBD1 (5 bases). The ends were cut back, 7 bases at V and 8 bases at J, with 20 bases in the middle. CDR3 length equals 14 residues. Germline V gives CDR1 LNHDA, CDR2 SQIVND (reference sequence). CDR3 amino acids: CASTDRGINSEAFF. The CDR3 DNA reads TGTGCCAGTACAGATAGGGGCATAAACTCGGAAGCTTTCTTT.

CDR3 sequence: CSARSLAAAKNIQYF. For the CDR3, the DNA is TGCAGTGCTAGATCGCTAGCGGCAGCCAAAAACATTCAGTACTTC. The J gene is TRBJ2-4, the V gene TRBV20-1; 7 nucleotides align to TRBD2. The V and J ends lost 2 bases and 0 bases, in that order; junction bases with no gene match: 4. Germline V gene lookup returns CDR1 DFQATT and CDR2 SNEGSKA (reference sequence). This CDR3 comprises 15 residues.

This clonotype has only a few counts. V is TRBV6-6 and J is TRBJ1-2; the match to TRBD1 covers 11 bases. The CDR3 covers 13 residues. Germline V gives CDR1 MNHNY, CDR2 SVGAGI (reference sequence). V lost 6 bases, J lost 6 bases, and 3 bases stayed unmatched. The CDR3 nucleotides are TGTGCCAGCAGGGACAGGGGGCGAGATGGCTACACCTTC. Translated: CASRDRGRDGYTF.

The chain has TRBV7-9 and TRBJ2-5; the match to TRBD1 covers 7 bases. J gave up 4 bases and V 5 bases, and 7 bases lay outside the gene matches. This CDR3 contains 14 residues. CDR1 and CDR2 (germline): SEHNR, FQNEAQ (reference sequence). CDR3 bases: TGTGCCAGCAGCCAAGAGGGACAGCTAGAGACCCAGTACTTC. It specifies CASSQEGQLETQYF.

The chain uses TRBV2 and TRBJ1-6, with no clear D. This CDR3 region has 14 residues. The germline gives CDR1 SNHLY, CDR2 FYNNEI. The V end lost 3 bases, the J end lost 3 bases, and 6 bases lay between the germline ends. CDR3 region: CASSDWDYNSPLHF. The CDR3 region has the DNA TGTGCCAGCAGTGACTGGGACTATAATTCACCCCTCCACTTT.

This chain connects TRBV3-1 to TRBJ1-1; D not resolved. The length of the CDR3 is 12 residues. Deletions cut 1 base from V and 9 bases from J, with 9 bases between. Germline CDR1 is LGHDT and CDR2 is YNNKEL (reference sequence). CDR3 in DNA: TGTGCCAGCAGCCAAGGGTGGCGGAAAGCTTTCTTT. Its protein product is CASSQGWRKAFF.